A selection of T cell receptor beta chains follows, all from one sample in a study of blood T cell repertoires in COVID-19. Method: immunoSEQ multiplex PCR; TCRdb's copy keeps in-frame clones and lacks some. Of around 250,000 clones listed, 85% to 90% were seen once; the top ten hold about 4.6%. The sequenced sample consisted of peripheral blood. The receptor source for this set is a woman between 35 and 50 years old who had recovered from COVID-19. The CDR3 runs from the conserved cysteine through the conserved F or W. The D gene is left open where the match is weak. Size is omitted from some rows. Given values are once, few, many or a class for expanded clones.

clone size: .
V gene: TRBV14
D gene: .
J gene: TRBJ1-4
CDR3 DNA: TGTGCCAGCAGCCAAGATATCGGGGGAGGCGAAAAACTGTTTTTT
CDR3 protein: CASSQDIGGGEKLFF

clone size: once
V gene: TRBV5-4
D gene: TRBD1
J gene: TRBJ1-4
CDR3 DNA: TGTGCCAGCAGCCTCACGGGACAGATCAATGAAAAACTGTTTTTT
CDR3 protein: CASSLTGQINEKLFF

clone size: .
V gene: TRBV29-1
D gene: .
J gene: TRBJ1-2
CDR3 DNA: TGCAGCGTACAGGGCACCAACTATGGCTACACCTTC
CDR3 protein: CSVQGTNYGYTF

clone size: .
V gene: TRBV15
D gene: .
J gene: TRBJ1-5
CDR3 DNA: TGTGCCACCAGCAATGAGGGCAATCAGCCCCAGCATTTT
CDR3 protein: CATSNEGNQPQHF

clone size: .
V gene: TRBV2
D gene: .
J gene: TRBJ2-5
CDR3 DNA: TGTGCCAGCCTCGACAGACATAAAGAGACCCAGTACTTC
CDR3 protein: CASLDRHKETQYF

clone size: .
V gene: TRBV18
D gene: TRBD2
J gene: TRBJ2-1
CDR3 DNA: TGTGCCAGCTCACCACTGGCTAGCGGGAACTACAATGAGCAGTTCTTC
CDR3 protein: CASSPLASGNYNEQFF

clone size: .
V gene: TRBV19
D gene: .
J gene: TRBJ2-5
CDR3 DNA: TGTGCCAGTAGTATAGTTCCCCCGGAGACCCAGTACTTC
CDR3 protein: CASSIVPPETQYF

clone size: .
V gene: TRBV30
D gene: .
J gene: TRBJ2-2
CDR3 DNA: TGTGCCCTTGTTGTCACAGCCGGTACCGGGGAGCTGTTTTTT
CDR3 protein: CALVVTAGTGELFF

clone size: .
V gene: TRBV12-5
D gene: .
J gene: TRBJ2-2
CDR3 DNA: TGTGCTAGTGGTTTGGTACTCATGAGGAACACCGGGGAGCTGTTTTTT
CDR3 protein: CASGLVLMRNTGELFF

clone size: .
V gene: TRBV27
D gene: TRBD2
J gene: TRBJ2-1
CDR3 DNA: TGTGCCAGCAGTGGGGGACTAGCGGGAGTTCTTGAGCAGTTCTTC
CDR3 protein: CASSGGLAGVLEQFF

clone size: .
V gene: TRBV29-1
D gene: .
J gene: TRBJ1-1
CDR3 DNA: TGCAGCGTGGGGGGTGCGTCGTATGACACTGAAGCTTTCTTT
CDR3 protein: CSVGGASYDTEAFF

clone size: once
V gene: TRBV19
D gene: .
J gene: TRBJ2-2
CDR3 DNA: TGTGCCAGTACCCTGGGGCAGACGGACACCGGGGAGCTGTTTTTT
CDR3 protein: CASTLGQTDTGELFF

clone size: .
V gene: TRBV25-1
D gene: TRBD1
J gene: TRBJ2-7
CDR3 DNA: TGTGCCAGCAGTCAGACAGGGCTGTGGATTGAGCAGTACTTC
CDR3 protein: CASSQTGLWIEQYF

clone size: .
V gene: TRBV18
D gene: .
J gene: TRBJ2-1
CDR3 DNA: TGTGCCAGCTCACCCTCCCTTTCCAATGAGCAGTTCTTC
CDR3 protein: CASSPSLSNEQFF

clone size: .
V gene: TRBV2
D gene: .
J gene: TRBJ1-1
CDR3 DNA: TGTGCCAGCAGTGAAGCCGTCTGGGAGTACACTGAAGCTTTCTTT
CDR3 protein: CASSEAVWEYTEAFF

clone size: .
V gene: TRBV5-1
D gene: .
J gene: TRBJ2-1
CDR3 DNA: TGCGCCAGCAGCGCGGCTACCTCCTACAATGAGCAGTTCTTC
CDR3 protein: CASSAATSYNEQFF

clone size: .
V gene: TRBV9
D gene: .
J gene: TRBJ2-3
CDR3 DNA: TGTGCCAGCAGCGTAGGGCCCTCGGGAAGTGATACGCAGTATTTT
CDR3 protein: CASSVGPSGSDTQYF

clone size: once
V gene: TRBV4-1
D gene: .
J gene: TRBJ1-2
CDR3 DNA: TGCGCCAGCAGCCAAGAGGGGACAATATATGGCTACACCTTC
CDR3 protein: CASSQEGTIYGYTF

clone size: once
V gene: TRBV7-2
D gene: TRBD2
J gene: TRBJ2-4
CDR3 DNA: TGTGCCAGCAGCATAGGACTAGCGGGGGCAGCCCGAAACATTCAGTACTTC
CDR3 protein: CASSIGLAGAARNIQYF

clone size: .
V gene: TRBV13
D gene: .
J gene: TRBJ2-7
CDR3 DNA: TGTGCCAGCAGCCGGATCACGGGGTTCGACGAGCAGTACTTC
CDR3 protein: CASSRITGFDEQYF

clone size: .
V gene: TRBV6-5
D gene: TRBD1
J gene: TRBJ1-1
CDR3 DNA: TGTGCCAGCTTGAAAGACAGGGTCATTACTGAAGCTTTCTTT
CDR3 protein: CASLKDRVITEAFF

clone size: .
V gene: TRBV19
D gene: TRBD1
J gene: TRBJ1-2
CDR3 DNA: TGTGCCAGTGGACCCGGACAGGGGTATTATGGCTACACCTTC
CDR3 protein: CASGPGQGYYGYTF

clone size: .
V gene: TRBV2
D gene: .
J gene: TRBJ1-2
CDR3 DNA: TGTGCCAGCAGTGAACAGGGGTCCTATGGCTACACCTTC
CDR3 protein: CASSEQGSYGYTF

clone size: .
V gene: TRBV10-3
D gene: TRBD1
J gene: TRBJ1-6
CDR3 DNA: TGTGCCATCAGTGGGACAGGGGGGAATTCACCCCTCCACTTT
CDR3 protein: CAISGTGGNSPLHF

clone size: .
V gene: TRBV2
D gene: .
J gene: TRBJ2-5
CDR3 DNA: TGTGCCAGCACTTTGACTAGTTGGGGGACCCAGTACTTC
CDR3 protein: CASTLTSWGTQYF

clone size: .
V gene: TRBV2
D gene: .
J gene: TRBJ2-3
CDR3 DNA: TGTGCCAGCATGCACGGGATAGGGCTAAACACAGATACGCAGTATTTT
CDR3 protein: CASMHGIGLNTDTQYF

clone size: .
V gene: TRBV2
D gene: .
J gene: TRBJ1-5
CDR3 DNA: TGTGCCAGCAGTGGACGCGGCGGCTTTAGCAATCAGCCCCAGCATTTT
CDR3 protein: CASSGRGGFSNQPQHF

clone size: few
V gene: TRBV5-6
D gene: TRBD1
J gene: TRBJ1-5
CDR3 DNA: TGTGCCAGCAGCTTTGGGACAGTTAGCAATCAGCCCCAGCATTTT
CDR3 protein: CASSFGTVSNQPQHF

clone size: .
V gene: TRBV4-3
D gene: TRBD1
J gene: TRBJ1-2
CDR3 DNA: TGCGCCAGCAGCCAAGAATGGACAGGGAATAGTAACTATGGCTACACCTTC
CDR3 protein: CASSQEWTGNSNYGYTF

clone size: .
V gene: TRBV11-3
D gene: TRBD2
J gene: TRBJ2-2
CDR3 DNA: TGTGCCAGCAGCTTAAGTCTAGCGGGAGTAACCGGGGAGCTGTTTTTT
CDR3 protein: CASSLSLAGVTGELFF